The rows below give T cell receptor beta chains drawn from one sample of a study of T cell repertoires in cytomegalovirus infection. TCRdb re-derived calls from the reads in MiXCR, one entry per CDR3 protein. This table holds some 180,000 distinct CDR3 sequences, 7.5% to 10% found once. The sequenced sample was PBMCs. These TCRs come from a human donor in good health (CMV status not recorded). Some clones in this sample may be carry-over from other donors' samples. Both conserved end residues are part of each CDR3. A D gene is named only where the DNA matches it firmly. Some rows mark clone size as missing; the rest say once, few, many or name a class of expanded clone.

J gene | D gene | clone size | V gene | CDR3 protein | CDR3 DNA
TRBJ2-7 | TRBD1 | many | TRBV6-5 | CASQSWTGGSEQYF | TGTGCCAGCCAATCGTGGACAGGGGGAAGCGAGCAGTACTTC
TRBJ1-1 | . | few | TRBV7-3 | CASSSFRGGKAEAFF | TGTGCCAGCAGCTCCTTTCGGGGGGGAAAGGCTGAAGCTTTCTTT
TRBJ2-3 | . | few | TRBV6-2/TRBV6-3 | CASSYTTDTQYF | TGTGCCAGCAGTTACACCACAGATACGCAGTATTTT
TRBJ1-1 | . | many | TRBV7-2 | CASSFAGPSWREAFF | TGTGCCAGCAGCTTCGCCGGGCCCTCCTGGCGGGAAGCTTTCTTT
TRBJ1-1 | . | many | TRBV19 | CATSKAQGMNTEAFF | TGTGCCACCAGTAAGGCACAGGGAATGAACACTGAAGCTTTCTTT
TRBJ1-1 | TRBD1 | . | TRBV20-1 | CSASRGRGDTEAFF | TGCAGTGCTAGTAGGGGGCGCGGGGACACTGAAGCTTTCTTT
TRBJ2-2 | . | many | TRBV7-2 | CASSLLVGELFF | TGTGCCAGCAGCTTATTGGTCGGGGAGCTGTTTTTT
TRBJ1-6 | TRBD1 | many | TRBV2 | CASSASGQANSPLHF | TGTGCCAGCAGTGCCTCAGGACAGGCAAATTCACCCCTCCACTTT
TRBJ2-7 | TRBD1 | many | TRBV9 | CASSVAQGAYEQYF | TGTGCCAGCAGCGTAGCTCAGGGGGCCTACGAGCAGTACTTC
TRBJ2-1 | TRBD2 | few | TRBV2 | CASSRGREGNEQFF | TGTGCCAGCAGCAGAGGGCGGGAGGGGAATGAGCAGTTCTTC
TRBJ2-3 | . | . | TRBV7-2 | CASSSQAATDTQYF | TGTGCCAGCAGCTCTCAGGCGGCTACAGATACGCAGTATTTT
TRBJ1-2 | . | many | TRBV2 | CASSAGAGALYGYTF | TGTGCCAGCAGTGCTGGGGCAGGAGCACTCTATGGCTACACCTTC
TRBJ2-7 | . | . | TRBV28 | CASSSGTPAYEQYF | TGTGCCAGCAGTTCCGGGACACCTGCCTACGAGCAGTACTTC
TRBJ1-1 | . | many | TRBV7-9 | CASSFSSQGHTEAFF | TGTGCCAGCAGCTTCTCCAGCCAGGGTCACACTGAAGCTTTCTTT
TRBJ2-7 | TRBD2 | . | TRBV11-2 | CASSLVAGAYYEQYF | TGTGCCAGCAGCTTAGTAGCGGGGGCCTACTACGAGCAGTACTTC
TRBJ2-7 | . | many | TRBV7-8 | CASSLDRLEQYF | TGTGCCAGCAGCTTAGACAGGCTCGAGCAGTACTTC
TRBJ1-5 | TRBD1 | many | TRBV28 | CASSPGSTGPSNQPQHF | TGTGCCAGCAGCCCCGGATCGACAGGGCCAAGCAATCAGCCCCAGCATTTT
TRBJ1-1 | . | few | TRBV27 | CASSLNARIMNTEAFF | TGTGCCAGCAGTTTAAACGCCAGAATAATGAACACTGAAGCTTTCTTT
TRBJ1-5 | . | few | TRBV18 | CASSPLSGSGSNQPQHF | TGTGCCAGCTCACCACTTTCCGGATCTGGGAGCAATCAGCCCCAGCATTTT
TRBJ1-1 | . | many | TRBV6-2/TRBV6-3 | CASRWAGQATEAFF | TGTGCCAGCAGATGGGCAGGGCAGGCCACTGAAGCTTTCTTT
TRBJ1-3 | . | many | TRBV7-2 | CASSLVGHTGTSGNTIYF | TGTGCCAGCAGCTTAGTGGGTCACACCGGGACTTCGGGAAACACCATATATTTT
TRBJ2-1 | . | . | TRBV5-1 | CASSGGSGLTNEQFF | TGCGCCAGCAGCGGGGGTTCAGGACTAACCAATGAGCAGTTCTTC
TRBJ2-3 | . | many | TRBV6-1 | CASSYFGTQYF | TGTGCCAGCAGTTATTTTGGTACGCAGTATTTT
TRBJ1-6 | TRBD1 | many | TRBV5-6 | CASSLLVIGQGANSPLHF | TGTGCCAGCAGCTTGTTAGTTATTGGACAGGGGGCAAATTCACCCCTCCACTTT
TRBJ1-1 | . | few | TRBV5-1 | CASRTARGGQNTEAFF | TGCGCCAGCAGAACCGCCCGGGGCGGCCAGAACACTGAAGCTTTCTTT
TRBJ1-5 | . | . | TRBV12-3/TRBV12-4 | CASSLARLGSNQPQHF | TGTGCCAGCAGTTTAGCGCGTTTGGGAAGCAATCAGCCCCAGCATTTT
TRBJ2-2 | . | many | TRBV3-1 | CASSQGPSRVLGELFF | TGTGCCAGCAGCCAAGGCCCTAGCAGGGTATTGGGGGAGCTGTTTTTT
TRBJ1-4 | . | many | TRBV7-8 | CASSGNGREKLFF | TGTGCCAGCAGCGGCAATGGGCGAGAAAAACTGTTTTTT
TRBJ2-5 | . | . | TRBV10-1 | CASSGSGQETQYF | TGCGCCAGCAGCGGATCGGGGCAAGAGACCCAGTACTTC
TRBJ1-5 | . | many | TRBV6-6 | CASSSTAWPQHF | TGTGCCAGCAGTAGCACAGCGTGGCCCCAGCATTTT
TRBJ1-1 | TRBD1 | . | TRBV27 | CASRPWGGTEGTEAFF | TGTGCCAGCCGACCTTGGGGGGGGACAGAGGGCACTGAAGCTTTCTTT
TRBJ1-2 | TRBD1 | many | TRBV12-3/TRBV12-4 | CASSLRGTVFYGYTF | TGTGCCAGCAGTCTCCGGGGGACAGTATTCTATGGCTACACCTTC
TRBJ2-1 | . | . | TRBV2 | CASSRVWTYSYNEQFF | TGTGCCAGCAGTCGGGTCTGGACTTACTCCTACAATGAGCAGTTCTTC
TRBJ2-1 | TRBD1 | few | TRBV27 | CASSLTGGGNEQFF | TGTGCCAGCAGTTTGACAGGGGGGGGCAATGAGCAGTTCTTC
TRBJ2-7 | TRBD1 | few | TRBV11-2 | CASSLAQGATSEQYF | TGTGCCAGCAGCTTAGCACAGGGGGCCACCTCCGAGCAGTACTTC
TRBJ1-1 | . | many | TRBV7-9 | CASSLRDNTEAFF | TGTGCCAGCAGCTTAAGGGACAACACTGAAGCTTTCTTT
TRBJ2-3 | . | many | TRBV7-2 | CASSLVLITDTQYF | TGTGCCAGCAGCTTAGTCCTTATCACAGATACGCAGTATTTT
TRBJ2-7 | TRBD2 | few | TRBV20-1 | CSARDLAGSSYEQYF | TGCAGTGCTAGAGATCTAGCGGGGAGCTCCTACGAGCAGTACTTC
TRBJ2-2 | TRBD1 | . | TRBV6-5 | CASGTGGSRGELFF | TGTGCCAGCGGGACAGGGGGCAGTAGGGGGGAGCTGTTTTTT
TRBJ1-2 | . | many | TRBV7-2 | CASSLAGARGYTF | TGTGCCAGCAGCTTAGCCGGGGCGCGGGGCTACACCTTC
TRBJ2-7 | TRBD1 | medium-sized | TRBV7-8 | CASSVPGTGYEQYF | TGTGCCAGCAGCGTACCCGGGACAGGTTACGAGCAGTACTTC
TRBJ2-6 | . | . | TRBV7-2 | CASSSDFGANVLTF | TGTGCCAGCAGCTCGGACTTTGGGGCCAACGTCCTGACTTTC
TRBJ1-5 | . | few | TRBV12-3/TRBV12-4 | CASSFQGRDQPQHF | TGTGCCAGCAGTTTTCAGGGAAGAGATCAGCCCCAGCATTTT
TRBJ2-2 | . | few | TRBV9 | CASGGHPLTGELFF | TGTGCCAGCGGGGGACACCCGTTAACCGGGGAGCTGTTTTTT
TRBJ2-1 | TRBD2 | many | TRBV7-6 | CASSSGTSGRSYNEQFF | TGTGCTAGCAGCTCCGGGACTAGCGGGAGGTCCTACAATGAGCAGTTCTTC
TRBJ2-3 | TRBD2 | few | TRBV4-3 | CASSQRGGGTDTQYF | TGCGCCAGCAGCCAGCGGGGGGGCGGCACAGATACGCAGTATTTT
TRBJ2-7 | . | few | TRBV25-1 | CASGLRDICFYEQYF | TGTGCCAGCGGGCTTCGGGACATTTGTTTCTACGAGCAGTACTTC
TRBJ2-2 | TRBD1 | many | TRBV19 | CASSAGQGTGELFF | TGTGCCAGTAGTGCCGGACAGGGGACCGGGGAGCTGTTTTTT
TRBJ1-1 | . | many | TRBV28 | CASRPSGGHLNTEAFF | TGTGCCAGCAGACCCTCCGGGGGACACCTGAACACTGAAGCTTTCTTT